One sample yielded the 20 T cell receptor beta chains listed below, sequenced in a study of CD8+CD57+ T cells in acquired aplastic anemia. The template for TCR beta VDJ and CDR3 sequence profiling was genomic DNA. TCRdb re-derived calls from the reads in MiXCR, one entry per CDR3 protein. The top ten clones hold about four fifths of a sample with fewer than 85,000 distinct CDR3 sequences, under 80% of them seen once. Individuals selected for sequencing had exhibited CD8+CD57+ cell expansion on flow cytometry. Sequencing was carried out using sorted CD4+, CD8+, or CD8+CD57+ T cells (not recorded which) from PBMCs. The source of these receptors is a human donor with aplastic anemia.

This clonotype came up a few times. V and J are TRBV24-1 and TRBJ1-1; D is unclear. Trimming took off 6 bases at V and 1 base at J, with 2 bases between the two ends. The length of the CDR3 is 11 residues. Germline CDR1 is KGHDR and CDR2 is SFDVKD. CDR3 protein: CATSSNTEAFF. The CDR3 nucleotides read TGTGCCACCAGTTCGAACACTGAAGCTTTCTTT.

CDR3 sequence (DNA): TGTGCCACCAGCAGATTCCTCGGTAGCCGGGACAGGGGTAATTCACCCCTCCACTTT. Protein sequence: CATSRFLGSRDRGNSPLHF. The rearrangement links TRBV15 to TRBJ1-6, with 10 bases lining up with TRBD1. The germline V gene has CDR1 LNHNV and CDR2 YYDKDF (reference sequence). This CDR3 spans 19 amino acids. Trimming cost V 2 bases and J 6 bases; bases outside gene matches: 13.

This clonotype showed up just a few times. The chain employs TRBV24-1 and TRBJ1-2; D perhaps matches TRBD1 (6 bases). The CDR3 totals 14 residues. V shed 6 bases and J shed 8 bases, with 18 bases lying between them. Germline V gene sequence: CDR1 KGHDR, CDR2 SFDVKD. The CDR3 coding sequence is TGTGCCACCAGTCCAGAGGACAGAACAGCAGGCTACACCTTC. Translated: CATSPEDRTAGYTF.

V and J are TRBV10-3 and TRBJ1-3; unclear D gene. The germline gives CDR1 ENHRY, CDR2 SYGVKD. The CDR3 is 14 residues long. V was trimmed by 8 bases and J by 0 bases, leaving 11 bases between them. CDR3 DNA: TGTGCCATCTCTAGTTCAAGCTCTGGAAACACCATATATTTT. It is translated as CAISSSSSGNTIYF.

A few counts support this clonotype. V gene TRBV20-1 combines with J gene TRBJ1-2; D call uncertain. From germline, CDR1 is DFQATT and CDR2 SNEGSKA (reference sequence). The CDR3 length is 11 residues. The V and J ends lost 2 bases and 14 bases respectively, with 15 bases between them. CDR3 sequence reads: CSARNRTEITF. CDR3 nucleotide sequence: TGCAGTGCTAGAAATCGTACGGAGATTACCTTC.

The gene calls are TRBV9 and TRBJ2-3, with D uncertain. Trimming took off 3 bases at V and 8 bases at J, with 13 bases between the two ends. This CDR3 has 13 residues. Germline V CDR1 and CDR2: SGDLS, YYNGEE. The CDR3: CASSASLFSTQYF. The CDR3 nucleotides are TGTGCCAGCAGCGCCTCCTTGTTTAGTACGCAGTATTTT. Filled out from reference TRBV9 and TRBJ2-3, the complete variable domain reads DSGVTQTPKHLITATGQRVTLRCSPRSGDLSVYWYQQSLDQGLQFLIQYYNGEERAKGNILERFSAQQFPDLHSELNLSSLELGDSALYFCASSASLFSTQYFGPGTRLTVL.

The chain carries TRBV6-5 and TRBJ2-2; no definite D call. This CDR3 spans 13 amino acids. The germline gives CDR1 MNHEY, CDR2 SVGAGI. V was pared by 2 bases and J by 7 bases, with 8 bases between. This chain's CDR3 is CASSYRADGELFF. As DNA, the CDR3 is TGTGCCAGCAGTTACAGGGCTGACGGGGAGCTGTTTTTT.

The rearrangement links TRBV7-9 to TRBJ1-5; D not certain. The germline V gene encodes CDR1 SEHNR and CDR2 FQNEAQ (reference sequence). The germline V and J ends were trimmed by 4 bases and 7 bases, with 11 bases remaining between them. CDR3 size: 13 residues. The DNA for the CDR3 is TGTGCCAGCAGCTCAACCATCGGGCAGCCCCAGCATTTT. Translation: CASSSTIGQPQHF.

This clonotype was seen a few times. The CDR3 DNA follows: TGTGCCAGCAGTTTTTGGGGGGCCTACGAGCAGTACTTC. This sequence encodes CASSFWGAYEQYF. The chain links TRBV12-3 or TRBV12-4 to TRBJ2-7, with a weak D call TRBD2 (6 bases). CDR3 size: 13 residues. V was pared by 3 bases and J by 2 bases, with 8 bases between.

In nucleotides, the CDR3 is TGTGCCAGCAGTGATAAAGGGGTCTACGAGCAGTACTTC. Translated: CASSDKGVYEQYF. The chain has TRBV25-1 and TRBJ2-7; D is perhaps TRBD1 (5 bases). Per the germline V gene, CDR1 is MGHDK and CDR2 is SYGVNS. The CDR3 has 13 residues. The V end lost 3 bases, the J end lost 3 bases, and 9 bases lay between the germline ends.

V and J are TRBV19 and TRBJ2-7; no definite D call. The CDR3 contains 13 residues. With 4 bases removed from V and 2 bases from J, the gap between germline ends came to 9 bases. Germline-derived CDR1 and CDR2 are LNHDA and SQIVND (reference sequence). CDR3 region: CASSTTVAYEQYF. DNA for the CDR3: TGTGCCAGTAGTACGACTGTAGCCTACGAGCAGTACTTC.

The CDR3 sequence: CSGGVGGQINNEQFF. The CDR3, as DNA: TGCAGCGGTGGGGTAGGGGGACAGATCAACAATGAGCAGTTCTTC. This sequence joins TRBV29-1 and TRBJ2-1; 7 nucleotides align to TRBD1. From germline, CDR1 is SQVTM and CDR2 ANQGSEA. The CDR3 spans 15 residues. V shed 7 bases, J shed 5 bases, and the junction held 14 bases outside the gene matches.

V is TRBV7-8 and J is TRBJ2-1; D is possibly TRBD2 (6 bases). Germline V gives CDR1 SGHVS, CDR2 FQNEAQ. Trimming stripped 4 bases from V and 8 bases from J, with 12 bases between. This CDR3 is 13 amino acids long. CDR3 sequence (DNA): TGTGCCAGCAGCTCCGGGGACTCGTATGAGCAGTTCTTC. It translates to CASSSGDSYEQFF.

The V and J genes are TRBV7-3 and TRBJ1-6; D is perhaps TRBD1 (5 bases). Trimming shortened V by 1 base and J by 8 bases, and 12 bases separated the two germline ends. Germline CDR1 and CDR2: SGHTA and FQGTGA. This CDR3 has 15 residues. The CDR3 region is CASSLRDGGYSPLHF. The CDR3 nucleotides read TGTGCCAGCAGCTTAAGGGACGGAGGATATTCACCCCTCCACTTT. The full variable domain, completed using reference TRBV7-3 and TRBJ1-6, is GAGVSQTPSNKVTEKGKYVELRCDPISGHTALYWYRQSLGQGPEFLIYFQGTGAADDSGLPNDRFFAVRPEGSVSTLKIQRTERGDSAVYLCASSLRDGGYSPLHFGNGTRLTVT.

The J gene is TRBJ2-5, the V gene TRBV7-3; D remains ambiguous. CDR1 and CDR2 from the germline V gene are SGHTA and FQGTGA. This CDR3 has 12 amino acids. V was clipped by 5 bases and J by 7 bases, with 11 bases between them. The CDR3 protein is CASSPTRGTQYF. The DNA for the CDR3 is TGTGCCAGCAGCCCCACCCGCGGGACCCAGTACTTC.

The V gene is TRBV20-1, the J gene TRBJ2-7; possibly TRBD2 for D (6 bases). In germline, CDR1 is DFQATT, CDR2 SNEGSKA (reference sequence). V was pared by 0 bases and J by 5 bases, with 14 bases between. CDR3 length equals 14 residues. The CDR3 DNA reads as TGCAGTGCTAGAGATTTAGGCAGGGAGGACGAGCAGTACTTC. It is translated as CSARDLGREDEQYF.

In this sample, this clonotype turned up many times. The chain is built from TRBV19 and TRBJ2-4, with D hard to call. Deletions cut 5 bases from V and 6 bases from J, with 11 bases between. CDR3 length equals 13 residues. Germline V CDR1 and CDR2: LNHDA, SQIVND (reference sequence). CDR3 in DNA: TGTGCCAGTAGTCCGTCTTTGTCAAACATTCAGTACTTC. It specifies CASSPSLSNIQYF. The variable domain in full, with the rest retrieved from reference TRBV19 and TRBJ2-4, is DGGITQSPKYLFRKEGQNVTLSCEQNLNHDAMYWYRQDPGQGLRLIYYSQIVNDFQKGDIAEGYSVSREKKESFPLTVTSAQKNPTAFYLCASSPSLSNIQYFGAGTRLSVL.

This clonotype occurred many times. The chain employs TRBV7-9 and TRBJ1-2, with D perhaps TRBD1 (5 bases). Germline V gene sequence: CDR1 SEHNR, CDR2 FQNEAQ (reference sequence). The CDR3 extends over 15 amino acids. Trimming left V 3 bases short and J 1 base short, with 12 bases between. CDR3: CASSFPGDGNYGYTF. Written as DNA, the CDR3 is TGTGCCAGCAGCTTCCCGGGGGATGGTAACTATGGCTACACCTTC.

The V and J genes are TRBV7-9 and TRBJ2-7; no definite D call. V lost 6 bases to trimming and J lost 7 bases, with 13 bases between them. Per germline, CDR1 SEHNR and CDR2 FQNEAQ (reference sequence). This CDR3 is built from 12 residues. CDR3 nucleotides: TGTGCCAGCAGTGAAGAGGCATGGGAGCAGTACTTC. This gives the protein CASSEEAWEQYF. Variable domain in full (rest from reference TRBV7-9 and TRBJ2-7): DTGVSQNPRHKITKRGQNVTFRCDPISEHNRLYWYRQTLGQGPEFLTYFQNEAQLEKSRLLSDRFSAERPKGSFSTLEIQRTEQGDSAMYLCASSEEAWEQYFGPGTRLTVT.

This sequence joins TRBV19 and TRBJ2-7, with 7 bases matching TRBD1. The V segment lost 1 base and the J segment 4 bases; nucleotides outside the gene matches: 4. This CDR3 region has 14 residues. In germline, CDR1 is LNHDA, CDR2 SQIVND (reference sequence). Here the CDR3 reads CASSIAGTAYEQYF. As DNA, the CDR3 is TGTGCCAGTAGTATAGCCGGGACAGCGTACGAGCAGTACTTC.